This T cell receptor (beta chain) was found in a study of blood T cell repertoires in COVID-19. In the study overall: In each case, the material was cDNA or gDNA derived from T cells, B-cell-depleted T cells, or PBMCs.

This clone is a singleton in its sample. Repertoires were generated with immunoSEQ multiplex PCR, while TCRdb's copy carries only in-frame clones and drops some. The table has fewer than 65,000 clones, approximately 85% seen once. The sequenced sample consisted of peripheral blood. The sequence derives from a man between 60 and 70 years old with acute or convalescent COVID-19.

CDR3 DNA sequence: TGTGCCAGCAGTCCCGGTAACAGGGTTAGGTCTGAAGCTTTCTTT. Translating gives CASSPGNRVRSEAFF. This chain uses TRBV25-1 with TRBJ1-1; a weak D match, TRBD1 (6 bases). The CDR3 consists of 15 residues. The germline gives CDR1 MGHDK, CDR2 SYGVNS. V was pared by 5 bases and J by 6 bases, with 19 bases between.